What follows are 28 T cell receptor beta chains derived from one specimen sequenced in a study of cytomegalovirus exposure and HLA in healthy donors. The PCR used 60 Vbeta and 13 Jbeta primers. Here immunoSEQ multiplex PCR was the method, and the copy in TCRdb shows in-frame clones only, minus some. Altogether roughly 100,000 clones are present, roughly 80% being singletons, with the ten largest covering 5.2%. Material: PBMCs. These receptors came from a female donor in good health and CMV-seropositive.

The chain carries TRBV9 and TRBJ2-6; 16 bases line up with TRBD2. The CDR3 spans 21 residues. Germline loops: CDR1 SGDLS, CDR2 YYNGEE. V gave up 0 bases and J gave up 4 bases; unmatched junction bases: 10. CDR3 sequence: CASSVATGLAGGPYGANVLTF. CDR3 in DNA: TGTGCCAGCAGCGTAGCTACGGGACTAGCGGGGGGGCCATACGGGGCCAACGTCCTGACTTTC. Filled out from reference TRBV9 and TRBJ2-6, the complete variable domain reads DSGVTQTPKHLITATGQRVTLRCSPRSGDLSVYWYQQSLDQGLQFLIQYYNGEERAKGNILERFSAQQFPDLHSELNLSSLELGDSALYFCASSVATGLAGGPYGANVLTFGAGSRLTVL.

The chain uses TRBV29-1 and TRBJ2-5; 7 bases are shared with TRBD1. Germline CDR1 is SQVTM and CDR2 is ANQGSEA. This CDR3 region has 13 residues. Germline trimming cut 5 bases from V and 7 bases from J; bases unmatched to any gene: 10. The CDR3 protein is CSVFRTGSSTQYF. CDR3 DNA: TGCAGCGTTTTCCGGACAGGCTCGTCGACCCAGTACTTC. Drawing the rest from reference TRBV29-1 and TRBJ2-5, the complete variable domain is SAVISQKPSRDICQRGTSLTIQCQVDSQVTMMFWYRQQPGQSLTLIATANQGSEATYESGFVIDKFPISRPNLTFSTLTVSNMSPEDSSIYLCSVFRTGSSTQYFGPGTRLLVL.

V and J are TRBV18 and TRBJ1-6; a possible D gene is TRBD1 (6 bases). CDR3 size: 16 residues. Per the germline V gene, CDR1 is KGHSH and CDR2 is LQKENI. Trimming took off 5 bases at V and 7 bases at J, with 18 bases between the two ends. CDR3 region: CASSTTGHRENSPLHF. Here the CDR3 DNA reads TGTGCCAGCTCAACCACCGGGCACAGGGAGAATTCACCCCTCCACTTT. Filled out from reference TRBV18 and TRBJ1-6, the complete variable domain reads NAGVMQNPRHLVRRRGQEARLRCSPMKGHSHVYWYRQLPEEGLKFMVYLQKENIIDESGMPKERFSAEFPKEGPSILRIQQVVRGDSAAYFCASSTTGHRENSPLHFGNGTRLTVT.

The CDR3 bases are TGTGCCAGCAGCTCAGGGGGATTGAACAATCAGCCCCAGCATTTT. Its protein product is CASSSGGLNNQPQHF. This chain connects TRBV7-8 to TRBJ1-5; TRBD1 aligns across 7 bases. The CDR3 extends over 15 amino acids. The J segment lost 3 bases and the V segment lost 4 bases, leaving 6 bases of the junction unmatched. Germline V gene lookup returns CDR1 SGHVS and CDR2 FQNEAQ.

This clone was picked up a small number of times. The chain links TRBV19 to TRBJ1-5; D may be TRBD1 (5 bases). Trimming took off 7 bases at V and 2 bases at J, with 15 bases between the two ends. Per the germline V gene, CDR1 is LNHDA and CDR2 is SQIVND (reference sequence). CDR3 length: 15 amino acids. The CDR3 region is CASNPTGGGNQPQHF. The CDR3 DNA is TGTGCCAGTAACCCAACGGGGGGAGGCAATCAGCCCCAGCATTTT.

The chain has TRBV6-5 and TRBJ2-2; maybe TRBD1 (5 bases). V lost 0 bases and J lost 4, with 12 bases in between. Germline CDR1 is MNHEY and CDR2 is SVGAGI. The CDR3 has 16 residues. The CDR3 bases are TGTGCCAGCAGTTACTCGTTTACAGGCGCCACCGGGGAGCTGTTTTTT. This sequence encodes CASSYSFTGATGELFF.

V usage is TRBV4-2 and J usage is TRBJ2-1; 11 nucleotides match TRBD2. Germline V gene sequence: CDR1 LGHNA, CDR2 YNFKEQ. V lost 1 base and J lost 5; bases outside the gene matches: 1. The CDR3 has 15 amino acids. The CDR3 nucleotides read TGTGCCAGCAGCCAAGTAGCGGGAGGGGACAATGAGCAGTTCTTC. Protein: CASSQVAGGDNEQFF.

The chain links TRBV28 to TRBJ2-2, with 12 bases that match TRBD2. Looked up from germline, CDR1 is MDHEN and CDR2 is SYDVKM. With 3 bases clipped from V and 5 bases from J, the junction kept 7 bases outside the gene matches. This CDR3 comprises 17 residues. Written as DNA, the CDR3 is TGTGCCAGCAGTTTCGGTGGACTAGCGGGATATACCGGGGAGCTGTTTTTT. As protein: CASSFGGLAGYTGELFF.

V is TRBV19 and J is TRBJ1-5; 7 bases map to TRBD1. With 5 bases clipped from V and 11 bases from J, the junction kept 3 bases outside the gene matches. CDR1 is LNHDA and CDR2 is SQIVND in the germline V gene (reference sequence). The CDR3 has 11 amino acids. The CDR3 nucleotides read TGTGCCAGTAGTCTGGGGACAGCCCAGCATTTT. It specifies CASSLGTAQHF.

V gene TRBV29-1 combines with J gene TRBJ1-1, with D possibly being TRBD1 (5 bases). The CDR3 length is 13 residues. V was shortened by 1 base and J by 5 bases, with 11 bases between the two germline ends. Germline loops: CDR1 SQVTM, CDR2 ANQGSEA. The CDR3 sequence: CSVEVGRGTEAFF. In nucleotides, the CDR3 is TGCAGCGTTGAAGTGGGGAGGGGAACTGAAGCTTTCTTT.

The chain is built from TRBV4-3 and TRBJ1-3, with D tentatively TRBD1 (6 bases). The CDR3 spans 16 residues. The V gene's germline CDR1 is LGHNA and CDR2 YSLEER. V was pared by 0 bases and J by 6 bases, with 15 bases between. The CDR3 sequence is CASSQDRGGLENTIYF. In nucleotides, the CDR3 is TGCGCCAGCAGCCAAGATAGGGGGGGGCTGGAAAACACCATATATTTT.

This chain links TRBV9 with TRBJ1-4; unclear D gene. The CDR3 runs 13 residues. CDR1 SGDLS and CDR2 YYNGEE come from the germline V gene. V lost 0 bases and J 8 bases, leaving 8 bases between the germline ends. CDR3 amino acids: CASSVDGGEKLFF. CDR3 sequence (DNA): TGTGCCAGCAGCGTAGACGGCGGGGAAAAACTGTTTTTT. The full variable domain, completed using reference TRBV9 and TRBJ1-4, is DSGVTQTPKHLITATGQRVTLRCSPRSGDLSVYWYQQSLDQGLQFLIQYYNGEERAKGNILERFSAQQFPDLHSELNLSSLELGDSALYFCASSVDGGEKLFFGSGTQLSVL.

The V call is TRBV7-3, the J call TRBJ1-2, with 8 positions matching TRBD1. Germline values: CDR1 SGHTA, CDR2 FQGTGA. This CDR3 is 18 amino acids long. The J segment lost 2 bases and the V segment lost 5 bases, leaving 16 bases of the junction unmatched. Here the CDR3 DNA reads TGTGCCAGCAGCCCAACCTCTATTGGGGCAGGGGGCAACTATGGCTACACCTTC. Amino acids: CASSPTSIGAGGNYGYTF. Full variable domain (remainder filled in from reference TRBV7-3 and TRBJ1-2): GAGVSQTPSNKVTEKGKYVELRCDPISGHTALYWYRQSLGQGPEFLIYFQGTGAADDSGLPNDRFFAVRPEGSVSTLKIQRTERGDSAVYLCASSPTSIGAGGNYGYTFGSGTRLTVV.

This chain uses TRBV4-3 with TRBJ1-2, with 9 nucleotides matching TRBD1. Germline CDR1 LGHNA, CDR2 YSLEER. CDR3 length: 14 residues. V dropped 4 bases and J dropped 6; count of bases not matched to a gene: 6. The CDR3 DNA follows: TGCGCCAGCAGCCTCACTACAGGGGGCCATGGCTACACCTTC. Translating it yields CASSLTTGGHGYTF.

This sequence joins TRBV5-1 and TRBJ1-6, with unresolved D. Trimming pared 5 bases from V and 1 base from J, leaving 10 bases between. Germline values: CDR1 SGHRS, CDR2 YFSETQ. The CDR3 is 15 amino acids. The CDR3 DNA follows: TGCGCCAGCAGAACGGGAGAATCCTATAATTCACCCCTCCACTTT. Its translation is CASRTGESYNSPLHF.

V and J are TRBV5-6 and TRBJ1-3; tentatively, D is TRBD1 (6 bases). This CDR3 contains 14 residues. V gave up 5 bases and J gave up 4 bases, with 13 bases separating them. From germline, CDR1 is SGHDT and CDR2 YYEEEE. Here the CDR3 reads CASRLAGAGNTIYF. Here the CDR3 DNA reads TGTGCCAGCAGGCTTGCAGGGGCGGGAAACACCATATATTTT.

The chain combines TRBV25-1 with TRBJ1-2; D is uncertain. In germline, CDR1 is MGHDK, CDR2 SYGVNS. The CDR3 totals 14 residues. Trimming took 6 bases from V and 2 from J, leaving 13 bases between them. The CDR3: CASRPSARNYGYTF. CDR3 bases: TGTGCCAGCAGACCCAGCGCGAGAAACTATGGCTACACCTTC.

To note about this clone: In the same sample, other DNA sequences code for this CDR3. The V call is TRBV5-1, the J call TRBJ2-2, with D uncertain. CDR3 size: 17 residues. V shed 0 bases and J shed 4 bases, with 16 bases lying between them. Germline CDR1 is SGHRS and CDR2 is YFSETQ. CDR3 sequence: CASSLAITVPPTGELFF. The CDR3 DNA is TGCGCCAGCAGCTTGGCCATAACAGTCCCCCCCACCGGGGAGCTGTTTTTT.

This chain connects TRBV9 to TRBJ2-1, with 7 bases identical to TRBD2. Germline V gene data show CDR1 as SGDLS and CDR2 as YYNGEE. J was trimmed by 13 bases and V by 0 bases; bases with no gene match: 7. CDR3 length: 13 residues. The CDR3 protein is CASSVALGDYQFF. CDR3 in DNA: TGTGCCAGCAGCGTAGCTTTGGGGGACTACCAGTTCTTC.

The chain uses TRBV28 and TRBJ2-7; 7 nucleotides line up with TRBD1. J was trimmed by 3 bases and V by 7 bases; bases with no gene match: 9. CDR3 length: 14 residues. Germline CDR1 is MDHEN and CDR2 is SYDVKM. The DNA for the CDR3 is TGTGCCAGCACACCCCGGGACAGCCTCTACGAGCAGTACTTC. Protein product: CASTPRDSLYEQYF.

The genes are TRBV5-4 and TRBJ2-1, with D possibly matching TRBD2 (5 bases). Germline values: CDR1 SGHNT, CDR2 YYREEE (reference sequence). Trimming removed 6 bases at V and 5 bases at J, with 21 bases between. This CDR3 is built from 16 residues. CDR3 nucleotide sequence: TGTGCCAGCACCCTCGGACGAGCGGTTCTGAACAATGAGCAGTTCTTC. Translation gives CASTLGRAVLNNEQFF. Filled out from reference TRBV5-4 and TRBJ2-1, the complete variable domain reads ETGVTQSPTHLIKTRGQQVTLRCSSQSGHNTVSWYQQALGQGPQFIFQYYREEENGRGNFPPRFSGLQFPNYSSELNVNALELDDSALYLCASTLGRAVLNNEQFFGPGTRLTVL.

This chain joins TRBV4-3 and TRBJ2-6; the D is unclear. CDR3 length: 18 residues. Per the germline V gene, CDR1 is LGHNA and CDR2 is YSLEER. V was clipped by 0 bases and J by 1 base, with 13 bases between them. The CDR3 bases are TGCGCCAGCAGCCAAGAATGGCCAGTTCCGTCTGGGGCCAACGTCCTGACTTTC. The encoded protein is CASSQEWPVPSGANVLTF.

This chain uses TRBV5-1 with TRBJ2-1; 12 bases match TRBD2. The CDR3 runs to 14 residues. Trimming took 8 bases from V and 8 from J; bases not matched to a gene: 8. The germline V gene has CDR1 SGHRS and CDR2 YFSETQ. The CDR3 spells CASYRTSGIDEQFF. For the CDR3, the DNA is TGCGCCAGTTATAGGACTAGCGGGATTGATGAGCAGTTCTTC.

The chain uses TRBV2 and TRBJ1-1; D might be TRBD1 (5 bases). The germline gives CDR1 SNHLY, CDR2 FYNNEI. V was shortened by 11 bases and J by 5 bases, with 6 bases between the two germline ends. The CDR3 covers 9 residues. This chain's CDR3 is CARGTEAFF. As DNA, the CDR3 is TGTGCCCGGGGGACTGAAGCTTTCTTT. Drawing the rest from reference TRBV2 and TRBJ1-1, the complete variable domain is EPEVTQTPSHQVTQMGQEVILRCVPISNHLYFYWYRQILGQKVEFLVSFYNNEISEKSEIFDDQFSVERPDGSNFTLKIRSTKLEDSAMYFCARGTEAFFGQGTRLTVV.

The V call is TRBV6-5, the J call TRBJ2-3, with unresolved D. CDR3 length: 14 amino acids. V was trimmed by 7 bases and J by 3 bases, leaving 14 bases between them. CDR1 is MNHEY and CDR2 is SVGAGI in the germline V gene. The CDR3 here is CASNTDASTDTQYF. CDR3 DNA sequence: TGTGCCAGCAACACCGATGCCTCAACAGATACGCAGTATTTT.

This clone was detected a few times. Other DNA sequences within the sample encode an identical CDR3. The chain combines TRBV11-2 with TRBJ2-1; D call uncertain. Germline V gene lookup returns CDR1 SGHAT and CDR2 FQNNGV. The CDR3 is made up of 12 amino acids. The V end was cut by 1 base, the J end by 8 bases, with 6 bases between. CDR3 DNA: TGTGCCAGCAGCTTAGCAGGCTATGAGCAGTTCTTC. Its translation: CASSLAGYEQFF.

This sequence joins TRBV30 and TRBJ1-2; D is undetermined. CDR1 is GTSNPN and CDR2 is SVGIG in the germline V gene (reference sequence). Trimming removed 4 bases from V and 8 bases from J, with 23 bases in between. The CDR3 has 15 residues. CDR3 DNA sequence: TGTGCCTGGATGCTCTCGGCACGGACCAGAGGGGGCTACACCTTC. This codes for CAWMLSARTRGGYTF.

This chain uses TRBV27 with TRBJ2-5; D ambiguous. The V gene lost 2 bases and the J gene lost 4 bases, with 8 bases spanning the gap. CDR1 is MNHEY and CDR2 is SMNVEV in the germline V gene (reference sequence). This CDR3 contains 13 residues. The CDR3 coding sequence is TGTGCCAGCAGTTTAGTGAGCCCAGAGACCCAGTACTTC. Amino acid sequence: CASSLVSPETQYF.